What follows are 11 T cell receptor beta chains derived from one specimen sequenced in a study of vaccination and CD4 T cells after COVID-19. The antigens for these receptors are not known. Sequencing of cultured CD4+ T cell DNA used the Oncomine TCR Beta short-read assay. TCRdb analysed the PCR reads with MiXCR anew, one entry per CDR3 protein. The sample shows under 20,000 distinct CDR3 sequences, about 45% of them seen only once. Treatment here: 10-day PBMC culture with coronavirus spike peptide pools or control peptides (ViraFEST assay). The sequences come from CD4+ T cells from blood, cultured in vitro, collected after SARS-CoV-2 vaccination. The receptors shown here come from a human donor who had recovered from COVID-19.

This clonotype was recorded once. The chain carries TRBV6-1 and TRBJ2-3; TRBD1 aligns across 7 bases. Germline V gene lookup returns CDR1 MNHNS and CDR2 SASEGT. The CDR3 is 15 amino acids. The ends lost 6 bases at V and 2 bases at J; junction bases unmatched: 8. In DNA form, the CDR3 reads TGTGCCAGCAGGGAAATGGGACAGACCACAGATACGCAGTATTTT. Encoded protein: CASREMGQTTDTQYF.

Points on this clonotype: The junction and the germline gene differ at one end; a read error may be behind it. The V call is TRBV6-1, the J call TRBJ1-5, with D uncertain. The length of the CDR3 is 13 residues. CDR1 is MNHNS, CDR2 SASEGT, per germline. CDR3 loop: CASRLTSSQPQHF. DNA for the CDR3: TGTGCCAGCAGACTTACGAGCAGTCAGCCCCAGCATTTT.

This chain connects TRBV2 to TRBJ1-5, with D possibly matching TRBD1 (5 bases). Germline CDR1 is SNHLY and CDR2 is FYNNEI. This CDR3 has 16 amino acids. Trimming took off 5 bases at V and 7 bases at J, with 21 bases between the two ends. The CDR3 bases are TGTGCCAGCAGTTCGGCAACCCCTATAAGGGGACAGCCCCAGCATTTT. Residues: CASSSATPIRGQPQHF. The variable domain in full, with the rest retrieved from reference TRBV2 and TRBJ1-5, is EPEVTQTPSHQVTQMGQEVILRCVPISNHLYFYWYRQILGQKVEFLVSFYNNEISEKSEIFDDQFSVERPDGSNFTLKIRSTKLEDSAMYFCASSSATPIRGQPQHFGDGTRLSIL.

The chain uses TRBV27 and TRBJ1-1; D gene unclear. The CDR3 is 14 amino acids. Per the germline V gene, CDR1 is MNHEY and CDR2 is SMNVEV (reference sequence). V was trimmed by 3 bases and J by 4 bases, leaving 12 bases between them. The CDR3 DNA sequence: TGTGCCAGCAGTTTCTCCCTGCGTAGCACTGAAGCTTTCTTT. Its protein is CASSFSLRSTEAFF.

This chain uses TRBV4-3 with TRBJ1-2; 10 nucleotides agree with TRBD1. With V trimmed by 2 bases and J by 0 bases, 6 bases remained unmatched. CDR3 length: 17 amino acids. The germline V gene has CDR1 LGHNA and CDR2 YSLEER. This CDR3 is CASSQTPGTGANYGYTF. CDR3 nucleotide sequence: TGCGCCAGCAGCCAAACTCCGGGGACAGGGGCTAACTATGGCTACACCTTC.

Here the CDR3 DNA reads TGTGCCAGCAGCTTTCCGTCTACCTACGAGCAGTACTTC. Translation gives CASSFPSTYEQYF. The chain has TRBV11-3 and TRBJ2-7, with D unresolved. The CDR3 is 13 amino acids. V shed 3 bases and J shed 2 bases, with 8 bases lying between them. Germline values: CDR1 SGHNT, CDR2 YENEEA.

This chain connects TRBV6-1 to TRBJ1-1; 8 nucleotides line up with TRBD1. Germline trimming cut 4 bases from V and 5 bases from J; bases unmatched to any gene: 12. The CDR3 spans 16 residues. From germline, CDR1 is MNHNS and CDR2 SASEGT. CDR3 sequence reads: CASSAARTGGRTEAFF. The CDR3 DNA reads as TGTGCCAGCAGTGCAGCCCGAACAGGGGGGAGGACTGAAGCTTTCTTT.

The chain joins TRBV11-3 to TRBJ2-7; D might be TRBD1 (6 bases). Trimming left V 3 bases short and J 6 bases short, with 15 bases between. Germline values: CDR1 SGHNT, CDR2 YENEEA. CDR3 length equals 14 residues. The CDR3 region has the DNA TGTGCCAGCAGCTTGACACAGGGAAGAGGCGAGCAGTACTTC. The encoded protein is CASSLTQGRGEQYF.

This clonotype has only a few counts. In nucleotides, the CDR3 is TGTGCCAGCAGCTCACAGGGGGGGCACTATGGCTACACCTTC. As protein: CASSSQGGHYGYTF. The rearrangement uses TRBV5-4 and TRBJ1-2, with 8 nucleotides matching TRBD1. This CDR3 region has 14 residues. Germline lookup yields CDR1 SGHNT and CDR2 YYREEE (reference sequence). V shed 3 bases, J shed 3 bases, and the junction held 4 bases outside the gene matches.

The chain couples TRBV28 to TRBJ1-2; 9 nucleotides agree with TRBD1. The ends lost 4 bases at V and 5 bases at J; junction bases unmatched: 8. There are 15 residues in the CDR3. Germline CDR1 and CDR2: MDHEN and SYDVKM. The DNA of the CDR3 is TGTGCCAGCAGTTCCATGGGACAGGGAGAATATGGCTACACCTTC. Encoded protein: CASSSMGQGEYGYTF.

This clonotype was observed a few times. The V and J genes are TRBV6-4 and TRBJ2-1, with 11 bases identical to TRBD2. The germline CDR1 and CDR2 sequences are MRHNA and SNTAGT. CDR3 size: 15 residues. V lost 4 bases to trimming and J lost 9 bases; unmatched junction nucleotides: 8. CDR3: CASSALAGGQGEQFF. The CDR3, as DNA: TGTGCCAGCAGTGCCTTAGCGGGAGGGCAGGGTGAGCAGTTCTTC.